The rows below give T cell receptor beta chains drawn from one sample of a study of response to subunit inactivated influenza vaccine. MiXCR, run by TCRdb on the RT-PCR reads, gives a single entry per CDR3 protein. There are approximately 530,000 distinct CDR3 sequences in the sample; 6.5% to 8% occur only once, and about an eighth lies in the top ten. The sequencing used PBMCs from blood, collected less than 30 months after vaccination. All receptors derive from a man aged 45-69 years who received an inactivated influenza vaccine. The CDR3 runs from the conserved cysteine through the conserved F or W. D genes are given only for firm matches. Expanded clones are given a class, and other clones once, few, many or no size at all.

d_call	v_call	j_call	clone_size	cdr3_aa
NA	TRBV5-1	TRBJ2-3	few	CASSLAGDATDTQYF
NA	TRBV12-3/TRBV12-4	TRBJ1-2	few	CASSLASAGGVGYTF
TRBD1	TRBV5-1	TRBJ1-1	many	CASSFQGDTEAFF
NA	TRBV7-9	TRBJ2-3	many	CASSDLGDTQYF
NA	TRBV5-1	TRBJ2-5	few	CASSETHLRETQYF
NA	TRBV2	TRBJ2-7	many	CASSEGQAEGYEQYF
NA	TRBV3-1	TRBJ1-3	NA	CASSQATGPSGNTIYF
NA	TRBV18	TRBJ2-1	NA	CASSLWNTYNEQFF
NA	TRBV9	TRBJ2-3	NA	CASSPRSDTQYF
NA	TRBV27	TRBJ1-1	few	CASSFVYETEEAFF
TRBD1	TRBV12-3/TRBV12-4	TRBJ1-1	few	CASAGDSNTEAFF
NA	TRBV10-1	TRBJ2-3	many	CASSPPHTDTQYF
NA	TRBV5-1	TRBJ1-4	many	CASSFLGPDEKLFF
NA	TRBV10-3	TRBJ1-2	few	CAISEGFSPQVGGYTF
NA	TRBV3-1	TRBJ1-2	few	CASSQEGVYYGYTF
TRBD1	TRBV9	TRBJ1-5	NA	CASSGGTGNQPQHF
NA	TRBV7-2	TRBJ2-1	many	CASSRVPREEQFF
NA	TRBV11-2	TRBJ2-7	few	CASSPVTGQPYEQYF
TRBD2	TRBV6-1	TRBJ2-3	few	CASTIAGGRGYNTDTQYF
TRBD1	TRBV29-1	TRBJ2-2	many	CSARTGAMNTGELFF
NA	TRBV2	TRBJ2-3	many	CASSEWSTSTDTQYF